This T cell receptor beta chain was identified during a study of T cells in localized non-small cell lung cancer. Findings of the study overall: Without multi-region sequencing, intratumor heterogeneity could not be excluded. Of the top 100 tumor clones, median roughly 53 were in adjacent lung, about 26 among its top 100.

Repertoires were generated with immunoSEQ multiplex PCR, while TCRdb's copy carries only in-frame clones and drops some. The sample carries roughly 40,000 clones, around 90% recorded once. In regard to this clone: The target antigen is unknown.

The sequence was obtained from a man aged 18 to 49 with stage I lung adenocarcinoma. This specimen was peripheral blood, taken before any cancer treatment.

CDR3 DNA sequence: TGTGCCAGCAGCTTAGATGTTTCACCCCTCCACTTT. It yields the protein CASSLDVSPLHF. This sequence joins TRBV7-9 and TRBJ1-6, with D hard to call. Per germline, CDR1 SEHNR and CDR2 FQNEAQ (reference sequence). The CDR3 has 12 residues. The ends were cut back, 1 base at V and 9 bases at J, with 4 bases in the middle. The full variable domain, with the rest looked up from reference TRBV7-9 and TRBJ1-6, is DTGVSQNPRHKITKRGQNVTFRCDPISEHNRLYWYRQTLGQGPEFLTYFQNEAQLEKSRLLSDRFSAERPKGSFSTLEIQRTEQGDSAMYLCASSLDVSPLHFGNGTRLTVT.